The source of this TCR beta chain is a study of post-analysis software for immune sequencing data. About the study: Progressive-relapsing, secondary progressive and relapsing-remitting multiple sclerosis were among the disease courses included.

With respect to this clonotype: Its specificity is unknown.

The study, taken as a whole, reports: Five or six TRBV segments, including TRBV5-6, TRBV5-1 and TRBV20-1, were more frequent in patients than controls. Normalized Chao1 diversity was significantly reduced in patients versus controls.

The CDR3 spans 14 residues. V was pared by 5 bases and J by 2 bases, with 6 bases of the junction left unmatched. The germline V gene has CDR1 MGHDK and CDR2 SYGVNS. Prepared libraries of TCR beta cDNA carried unique molecular identifiers. When about 0.9 to 11 million T cells were used, they gave about 540,000 cDNA molecules. TCRdb re-derived calls from the PCR reads in MiXCR, one entry per CDR3 protein. This sample carries some 500,000 distinct CDR3 sequences, approximately 46% of them seen once, and the ten largest clones take 12%. The sequenced material came from blood. The chain employs TRBV25-1 and TRBJ2-7; 7 bases fit TRBD1. This clonotype was sampled from a girl aged 10-17 years with multiple sclerosis. CDR3 bases: TGTGCCAGCAGTCCCGAGGGGACAGCCTACGAGCAGTACTTC. Protein sequence: CASSPEGTAYEQYF.